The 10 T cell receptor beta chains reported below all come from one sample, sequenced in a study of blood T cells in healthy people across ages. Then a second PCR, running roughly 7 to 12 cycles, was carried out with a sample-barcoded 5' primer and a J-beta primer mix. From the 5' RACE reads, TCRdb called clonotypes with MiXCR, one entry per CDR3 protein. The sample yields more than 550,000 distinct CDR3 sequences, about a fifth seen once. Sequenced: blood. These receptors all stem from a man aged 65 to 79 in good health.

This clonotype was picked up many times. The CDR3 loop is CASRRDGNYGYTF. DNA of the CDR3: TGTGCCAGCAGGCGGGACGGTAACTATGGCTACACCTTC. The chain has TRBV6-1 and TRBJ1-2; TRBD1 might be the D (5 bases). Trimming took off 6 bases at V and 1 base at J, with 9 bases between the two ends. CDR1 is MNHNS and CDR2 is SASEGT in the germline V gene. The CDR3 runs to 13 residues.

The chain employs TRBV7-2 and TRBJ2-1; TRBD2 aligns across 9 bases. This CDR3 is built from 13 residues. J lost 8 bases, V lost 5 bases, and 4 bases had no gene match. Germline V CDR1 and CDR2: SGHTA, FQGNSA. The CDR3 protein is CASSNLAGDEQFF. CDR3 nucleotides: TGTGCCAGCAGCAACTTAGCGGGAGATGAGCAGTTCTTC.

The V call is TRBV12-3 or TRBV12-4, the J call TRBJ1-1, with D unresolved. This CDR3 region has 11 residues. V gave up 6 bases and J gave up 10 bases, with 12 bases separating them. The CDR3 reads CASSSSGGAFF. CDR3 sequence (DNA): TGTGCCAGCAGCTCTAGCGGAGGAGCTTTCTTT.

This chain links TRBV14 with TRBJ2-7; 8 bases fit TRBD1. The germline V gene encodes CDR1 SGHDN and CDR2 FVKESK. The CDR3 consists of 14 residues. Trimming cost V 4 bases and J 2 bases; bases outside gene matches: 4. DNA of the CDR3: TGTGCCAGCAGCCTGGGACAGGACCCCTACGAGCAGTACTTC. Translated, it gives CASSLGQDPYEQYF.

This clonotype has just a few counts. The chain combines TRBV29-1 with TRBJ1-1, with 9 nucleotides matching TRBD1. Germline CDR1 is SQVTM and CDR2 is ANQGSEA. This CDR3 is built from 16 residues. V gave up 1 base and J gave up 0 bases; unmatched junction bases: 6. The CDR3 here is CSVEAVQGAMNTEAFF. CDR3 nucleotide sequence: TGCAGCGTTGAAGCGGTACAGGGGGCTATGAACACTGAAGCTTTCTTT.

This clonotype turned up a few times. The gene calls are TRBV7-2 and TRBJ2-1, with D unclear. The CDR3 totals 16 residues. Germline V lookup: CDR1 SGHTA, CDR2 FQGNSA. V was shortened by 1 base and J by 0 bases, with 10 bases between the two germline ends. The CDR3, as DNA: TGTGCCAGCAGCTTAGTGGCAGTACCCTCCTACAATGAGCAGTTCTTC. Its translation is CASSLVAVPSYNEQFF.

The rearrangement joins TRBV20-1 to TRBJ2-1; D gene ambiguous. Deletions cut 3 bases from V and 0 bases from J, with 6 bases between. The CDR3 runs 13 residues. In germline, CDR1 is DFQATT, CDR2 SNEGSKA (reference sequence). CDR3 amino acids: CSARKSSYNEQFF. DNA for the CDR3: TGCAGTGCTAGGAAGAGCTCCTACAATGAGCAGTTCTTC.

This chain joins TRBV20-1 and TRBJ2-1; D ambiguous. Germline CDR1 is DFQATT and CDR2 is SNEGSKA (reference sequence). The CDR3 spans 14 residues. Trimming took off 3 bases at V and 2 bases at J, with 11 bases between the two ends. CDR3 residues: CSARVQFPYNEQFF. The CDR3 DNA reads TGCAGTGCTAGGGTACAGTTCCCCTACAATGAGCAGTTCTTC.

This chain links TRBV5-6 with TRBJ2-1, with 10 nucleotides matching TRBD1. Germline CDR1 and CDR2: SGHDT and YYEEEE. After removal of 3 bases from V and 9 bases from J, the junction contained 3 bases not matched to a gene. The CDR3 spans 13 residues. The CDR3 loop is CASSYGTGAEQFF. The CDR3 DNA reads TGTGCCAGCAGCTACGGGACAGGGGCTGAGCAGTTCTTC. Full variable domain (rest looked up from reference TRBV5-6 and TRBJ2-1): DAGVTQSPTHLIKTRGQQVTLRCSPKSGHDTVSWYQQALGQGPQFIFQYYEEEERQRGNFPDRFSGHQFPNYSSELNVNALLLGDSALYLCASSYGTGAEQFFGPGTRLTVL.

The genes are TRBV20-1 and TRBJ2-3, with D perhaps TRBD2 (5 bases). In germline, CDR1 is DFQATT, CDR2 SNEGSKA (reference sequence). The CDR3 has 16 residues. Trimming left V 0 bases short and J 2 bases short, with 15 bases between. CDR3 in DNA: TGCAGTGCTAGAGATGGGCTAGCTTCCACCACAGATACGCAGTATTTT. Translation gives CSARDGLASTTDTQYF.